One and the same sample provided the 8 T cell receptor beta chains below, sequenced in a study of CD8 T cells in Susac syndrome. The RNA, about 0.5 to 1 ug, was put through reverse transcription using random hexamers. One entry per CDR3 protein, called by TCRdb with MiXCR from the immunoSEQ multiplex PCR reads. The repertoire includes approximately 160,000 distinct CDR3 sequences, about 90% of them detected once, and approximately 0.073% sits in the top ten. Sequenced input: CD4+ T cells from PBMCs. The receptors stem from a human donor in good health.

The V call is TRBV12-3 or TRBV12-4, the J call TRBJ2-1; 8 bases map to TRBD2. V dropped 6 bases and J dropped 7; count of bases not matched to a gene: 11. This CDR3 region has 15 residues. The chain's CDR3 is CASREAGSSGNEQFF. In DNA form, the CDR3 reads TGTGCCAGCAGGGAGGCGGGGTCTAGCGGGAATGAGCAGTTCTTC.

CDR3 sequence: CATTRAGGQETQYF. The DNA for the CDR3 is TGTGCAACCACGAGGGCAGGGGGCCAAGAGACCCAGTACTTC. The V gene is TRBV6-2 or TRBV6-3, the J gene TRBJ2-5; TRBD1 matches at 7 bases. Germline V gene lookup returns CDR1 MNHEY and CDR2 SVGEGT. There are 14 residues in the CDR3.

A single count supports this clonotype. The rearrangement uses TRBV30 and TRBJ2-1, with 7 bases matching TRBD1. The germline gives CDR1 GTSNPN, CDR2 SVGIG (reference sequence). This CDR3 has 15 residues. Germline trimming cut 2 bases from V and 4 bases from J; bases unmatched to any gene: 8. The DNA for the CDR3 is TGTGCCTGGAGTCCCACCGGGACAGTTTACAATGAGCAGTTCTTC. Its protein is CAWSPTGTVYNEQFF.

The V gene is TRBV11-2, the J gene TRBJ2-3, with TRBD1 matching over 9 bases. The CDR3 is made up of 15 amino acids. Germline V gives CDR1 SGHAT, CDR2 FQNNGV. V lost 6 bases and J lost 6; bases outside the gene matches: 10. CDR3 in amino acids: CASSPNTGGPDTQYF. In DNA, the CDR3 is TGTGCCAGCAGTCCGAACACAGGGGGCCCGGATACGCAGTATTTT.

V is TRBV9 and J is TRBJ2-1; 10 nucleotides match TRBD1. The J segment lost 5 bases and the V segment lost 2 bases, leaving 7 bases of the junction unmatched. The CDR3 sequence is 16 residues long. CDR1 and CDR2 (germline): SGDLS, YYNGEE. The CDR3 sequence: CASSVLPGTGDNEQFF. The CDR3 coding sequence is TGTGCCAGCAGCGTTCTCCCCGGGACAGGGGACAATGAGCAGTTCTTC.

This chain joins TRBV20-1 and TRBJ2-3, with D unclear. Trimming removed 2 bases from V and 0 bases from J, with 3 bases in between. The CDR3 consists of 12 residues. Germline V gene data show CDR1 as DFQATT and CDR2 as SNEGSKA (reference sequence). CDR3 nucleotides: TGCAGTGCTAGACAGAGCACAGATACGCAGTATTTT. This encodes CSARQSTDTQYF.

The V gene is TRBV29-1, the J gene TRBJ2-7, with D perhaps matching TRBD2 (5 bases). Germline V CDR1 and CDR2: SQVTM, ANQGSEA. V shed 3 bases and J shed 4 bases, with 7 bases lying between them. This CDR3 has 11 amino acids. CDR3 loop: CSVDGEYEQYF. Written as DNA, the CDR3 is TGCAGCGTTGATGGGGAGTACGAGCAGTACTTC.

The genes are TRBV6-1 and TRBJ2-6; the D is unclear. Trimming took 5 bases from V and 1 from J, leaving 12 bases between them. The CDR3 is made up of 16 amino acids. The germline V gene has CDR1 MNHNS and CDR2 SASEGT. The CDR3 loop is CASSTPPSSGANVLTF. CDR3 nucleotides: TGTGCCAGCAGTACACCTCCTAGTTCTGGGGCCAACGTCCTGACTTTC.